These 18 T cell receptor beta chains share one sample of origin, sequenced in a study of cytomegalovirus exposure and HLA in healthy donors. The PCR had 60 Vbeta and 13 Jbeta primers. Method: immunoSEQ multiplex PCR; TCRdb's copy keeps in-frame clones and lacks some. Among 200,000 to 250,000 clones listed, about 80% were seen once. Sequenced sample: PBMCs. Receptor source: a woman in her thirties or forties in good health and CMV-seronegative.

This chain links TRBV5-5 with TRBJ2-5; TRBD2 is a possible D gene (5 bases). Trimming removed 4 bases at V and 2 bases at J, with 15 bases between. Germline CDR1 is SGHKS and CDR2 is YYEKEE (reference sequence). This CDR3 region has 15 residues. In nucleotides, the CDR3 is TGTGCCAGCAGCGATCATCCCGGGAATCAAGAGACCCAGTACTTC. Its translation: CASSDHPGNQETQYF.

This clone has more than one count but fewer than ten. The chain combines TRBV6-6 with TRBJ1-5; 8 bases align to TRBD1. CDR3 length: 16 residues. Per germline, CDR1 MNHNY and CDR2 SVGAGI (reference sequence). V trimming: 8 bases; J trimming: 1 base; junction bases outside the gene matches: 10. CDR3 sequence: CASDTGGKGSNQPQHF. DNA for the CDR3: TGTGCCAGCGACACAGGGGGGAAGGGGAGCAATCAGCCCCAGCATTTT.

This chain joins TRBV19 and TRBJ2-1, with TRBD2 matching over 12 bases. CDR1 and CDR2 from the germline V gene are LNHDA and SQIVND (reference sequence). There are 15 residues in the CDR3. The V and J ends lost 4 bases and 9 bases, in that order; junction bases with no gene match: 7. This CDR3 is CASSTSGGARPEQFF. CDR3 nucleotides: TGTGCCAGTAGTACTAGCGGGGGGGCTCGCCCTGAGCAGTTCTTC.

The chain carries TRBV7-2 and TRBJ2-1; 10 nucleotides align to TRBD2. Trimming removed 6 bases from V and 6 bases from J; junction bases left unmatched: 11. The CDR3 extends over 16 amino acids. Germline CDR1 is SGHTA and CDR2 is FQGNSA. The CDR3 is CASRPSQRGGVNEQFF. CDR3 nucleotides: TGTGCCAGCAGACCCTCCCAGCGGGGGGGAGTCAATGAGCAGTTCTTC.

The CDR3 region is CASRAGMLNTGELFF. The CDR3 coding sequence is TGTGCCAGCAGAGCGGGGATGCTCAACACCGGGGAGCTGTTTTTT. The rearrangement joins TRBV6-1 to TRBJ2-2, with 7 positions matching TRBD2. CDR1 is MNHNS, CDR2 SASEGT, per germline. V lost 6 bases, J lost 2 bases, and 6 bases stayed unmatched. The CDR3 runs to 15 residues.

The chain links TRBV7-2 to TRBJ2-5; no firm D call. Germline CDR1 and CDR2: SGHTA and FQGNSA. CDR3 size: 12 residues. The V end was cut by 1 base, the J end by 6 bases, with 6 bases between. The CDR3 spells CASSLDRKTQYF. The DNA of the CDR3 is TGTGCCAGCAGCTTAGACAGAAAGACCCAGTACTTC. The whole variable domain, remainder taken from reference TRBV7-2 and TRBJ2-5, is GAGVSQSPSNKVTEKGKDVELRCDPISGHTALYWYRQSLGQGLEFLIYFQGNSAPDKSGLPSDRFSAERTGGSVSTLTIQRTQQEDSAVYLCASSLDRKTQYFGPGTRLLVL.

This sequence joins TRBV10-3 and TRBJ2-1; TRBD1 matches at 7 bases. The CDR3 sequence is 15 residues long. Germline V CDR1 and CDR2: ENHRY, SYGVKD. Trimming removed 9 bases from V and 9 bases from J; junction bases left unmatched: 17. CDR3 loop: CAISYGQVNRGEQFF. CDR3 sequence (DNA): TGTGCCATAAGTTACGGACAGGTCAATCGGGGTGAGCAGTTCTTC.

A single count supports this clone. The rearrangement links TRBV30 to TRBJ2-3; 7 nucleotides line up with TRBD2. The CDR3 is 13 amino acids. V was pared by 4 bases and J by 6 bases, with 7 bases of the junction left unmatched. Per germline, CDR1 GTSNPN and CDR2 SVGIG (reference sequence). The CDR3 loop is CAWNARGVDTQYF. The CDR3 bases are TGTGCCTGGAATGCTCGGGGGGTGGATACGCAGTATTTT.

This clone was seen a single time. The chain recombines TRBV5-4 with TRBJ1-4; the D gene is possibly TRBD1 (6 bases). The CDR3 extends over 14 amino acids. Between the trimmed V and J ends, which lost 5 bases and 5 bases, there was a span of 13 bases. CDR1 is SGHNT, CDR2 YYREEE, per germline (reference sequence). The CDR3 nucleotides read TGTGCCAGCAGTCGGGACACCGGCAATGAAAAACTGTTTTTT. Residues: CASSRDTGNEKLFF.

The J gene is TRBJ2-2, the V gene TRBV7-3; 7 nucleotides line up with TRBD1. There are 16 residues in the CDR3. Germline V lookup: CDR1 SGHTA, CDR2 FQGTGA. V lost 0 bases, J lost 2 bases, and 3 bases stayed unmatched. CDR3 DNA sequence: TGTGCCAGCAGCTTAACTGGGACAGCAAACACCGGGGAGCTGTTTTTT. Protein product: CASSLTGTANTGELFF.

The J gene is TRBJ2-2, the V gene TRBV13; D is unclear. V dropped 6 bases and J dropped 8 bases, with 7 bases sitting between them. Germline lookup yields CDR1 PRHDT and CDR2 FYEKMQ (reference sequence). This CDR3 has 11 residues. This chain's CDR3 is CASRSMGELFF. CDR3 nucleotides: TGTGCCAGCAGGTCTATGGGGGAGCTGTTTTTT.

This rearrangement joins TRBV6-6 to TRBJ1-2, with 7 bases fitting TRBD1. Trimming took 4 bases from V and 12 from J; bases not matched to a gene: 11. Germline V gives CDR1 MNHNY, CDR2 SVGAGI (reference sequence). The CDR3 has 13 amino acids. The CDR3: CASSSIGQVSDTF. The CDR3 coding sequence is TGTGCCAGCAGTTCTATAGGACAGGTCTCAGACACCTTC.

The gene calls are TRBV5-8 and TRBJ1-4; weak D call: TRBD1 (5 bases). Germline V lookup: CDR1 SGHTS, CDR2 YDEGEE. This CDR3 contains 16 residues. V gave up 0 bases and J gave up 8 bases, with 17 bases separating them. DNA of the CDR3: TGTGCCAGCAGCTTGGGACAGAACCGAGGTGGAGAAAAACTGTTTTTT. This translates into CASSLGQNRGGEKLFF.

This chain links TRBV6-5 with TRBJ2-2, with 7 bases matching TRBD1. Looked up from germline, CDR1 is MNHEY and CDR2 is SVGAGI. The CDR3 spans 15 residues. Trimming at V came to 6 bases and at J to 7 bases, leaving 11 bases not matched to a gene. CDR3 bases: TGTGCCAGCAGCGACAGGGTGGGATTCAGCGGGGAGCTGTTTTTT. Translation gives CASSDRVGFSGELFF.

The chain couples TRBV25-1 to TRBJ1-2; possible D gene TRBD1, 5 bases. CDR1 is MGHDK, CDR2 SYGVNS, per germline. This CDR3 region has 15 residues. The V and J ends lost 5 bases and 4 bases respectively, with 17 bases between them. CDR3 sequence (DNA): TGTGCCAGCAGTAACCCGGGACTGGCGGGCTATGGCTACACCTTC. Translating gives CASSNPGLAGYGYTF.

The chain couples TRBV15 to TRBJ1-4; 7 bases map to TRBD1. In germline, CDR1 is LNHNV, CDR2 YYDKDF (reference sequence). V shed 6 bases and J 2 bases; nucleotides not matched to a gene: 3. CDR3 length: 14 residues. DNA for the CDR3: TGTGCCACCAGGTCGACAGGGACTAATGAAAAACTGTTTTTT. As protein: CATRSTGTNEKLFF.

This chain's CDR3 is CASSPQRVPTGELFF. CDR3 bases: TGTGCCAGCAGCCCCCAGAGGGTACCCACCGGGGAGCTGTTTTTT. The V gene is TRBV7-3, the J gene TRBJ2-2, with D possibly being TRBD2 (5 bases). CDR3 length: 15 residues. Trimming took off 5 bases at V and 4 bases at J, with 14 bases between the two ends. The V gene's germline CDR1 is SGHTA and CDR2 FQGTGA. The whole variable domain, remainder taken from reference TRBV7-3 and TRBJ2-2, is GAGVSQTPSNKVTEKGKYVELRCDPISGHTALYWYRQSLGQGPEFLIYFQGTGAADDSGLPNDRFFAVRPEGSVSTLKIQRTERGDSAVYLCASSPQRVPTGELFFGEGSRLTVL.

The DNA of the CDR3 is TGTGCCAGCAGTGTACACAGGAAAAACACTGAAGCTTTCTTT. It yields the protein CASSVHRKNTEAFF. The chain is built from TRBV6-1 and TRBJ1-1; possible D gene TRBD1, 5 bases. Germline values: CDR1 MNHNS, CDR2 SASEGT. This CDR3 spans 14 amino acids. Deletions cut 4 bases from V and 2 bases from J, with 11 bases between.